The 11 T cell receptor beta chains reported below all come from one sample, sequenced in a study of beta chain features in type 1 diabetes. Every isolated RNA sample was fully reverse transcribed, so sequencing captured expressed TCRB transcripts. Clones were read by immunoSEQ multiplex PCR, and TCRdb kept only the in-frame ones, dropping some. The sample lists under 450,000 clones; around 14% were seen once. What was sequenced was naive CD4+ T cells from blood. The receptors were sampled from a man aged 25-45 years in good health.

The V call is TRBV4-3, the J call TRBJ1-1, with TRBD1 as a possible D gene (5 bases). The V and J ends lost 0 bases and 6 bases respectively, with 11 bases between them. The V gene's germline CDR1 is LGHNA and CDR2 YSLEER. The CDR3 has 14 residues. CDR3 region: CASSQDKGTSEAFF. The CDR3, as DNA: TGCGCCAGCAGCCAAGACAAAGGGACTTCTGAAGCTTTCTTT.

The V gene is TRBV6-6, the J gene TRBJ1-1; TRBD1 matches at 7 bases. J lost 7 bases, V lost 6 bases, and 11 bases had no gene match. CDR1 is MNHNY, CDR2 SVGAGI, per germline (reference sequence). The CDR3 spans 14 residues. DNA for the CDR3: TGTGCCAGCAGAATAAGACAGGGTGGAATTGAAGCTTTCTTT. It is translated as CASRIRQGGIEAFF.

A few counts support this clone. The V and J genes are TRBV7-2 and TRBJ2-7; D may be TRBD2 (7 bases). Germline V gene sequence: CDR1 SGHTA, CDR2 FQGNSA. V shed 0 bases and J shed 5 bases, with 11 bases lying between them. This CDR3 contains 14 residues. As DNA, the CDR3 is TGTGCCAGCAGCTTAGCGGGGGGGCCCGACGAGCAGTACTTC. Translating gives CASSLAGGPDEQYF.

V gene TRBV6-5 combines with J gene TRBJ1-1; 9 bases map to TRBD1. With V trimmed by 4 bases and J by 8 bases, 5 bases remained unmatched. CDR1 is MNHEY and CDR2 is SVGAGI in the germline V gene. This CDR3 comprises 13 residues. The DNA of the CDR3 is TGTGCCAGCAGTTTCGCCGGGACAGGGGAAGCTTTCTTT. Its protein product is CASSFAGTGEAFF.

This clone occurred a few times. V usage is TRBV25-1 and J usage is TRBJ2-3; the D is unclear. The germline V gene encodes CDR1 MGHDK and CDR2 SYGVNS. The CDR3 runs to 12 residues. The V gene lost 1 base and the J gene lost 7 bases, with 6 bases spanning the gap. The CDR3, as DNA: TGTGCCAGCAGTGAATCCCTAAATACGCAGTATTTT. Its translation: CASSESLNTQYF.

The chain carries TRBV9 and TRBJ1-2; D gene ambiguous. This CDR3 has 13 residues. V was shortened by 4 bases and J by 4 bases, with 11 bases between the two germline ends. CDR1 is SGDLS and CDR2 is YYNGEE in the germline V gene. CDR3: CASSSSGLYGYTF. In DNA form, the CDR3 reads TGTGCCAGCAGCTCCTCAGGTCTCTATGGCTACACCTTC.

The chain is built from TRBV9 and TRBJ1-3; D is undetermined. From germline, CDR1 is SGDLS and CDR2 YYNGEE. CDR3 length: 16 residues. V lost 0 bases to trimming and J lost 0 bases, with 10 bases between them. Here the CDR3 reads CASSVGFARSGNTIYF. Here the CDR3 DNA reads TGTGCCAGCAGCGTAGGTTTTGCACGCTCTGGAAACACCATATATTTT.

The chain uses TRBV21-1 and TRBJ1-5; the D segment call TRBD1 is taken from the table without a DNA check. TRBV21-1 is deemed a pseudogene. This CDR3 has 13 residues. The CDR3 nucleotides are TGTGCCAATGGGGACAGATTAGATCAGCCCCAGCATTTT. This codes for CANGDRLDQPQHF.

The table lists this clone with a few counts. The CDR3 DNA sequence: TGTGCCAGCAGCCCGGGAGGGCGGAGCACAGATACGCAGTATTTT. It yields the protein CASSPGGRSTDTQYF. The chain employs TRBV7-9 and TRBJ2-3, with 8 bases identical to TRBD2. CDR1 and CDR2 (germline): SEHNR, FQNEAQ (reference sequence). The CDR3 sequence is 15 residues long. The trim removed 5 bases at V and 0 bases at J, leaving 4 bases unmatched.

This clone was observed a handful of times. The chain has TRBV27 and TRBJ2-5; TRBD2 matches 11 bases. V trimming: 4 bases; J trimming: 7 bases; junction bases outside the gene matches: 2. There are 13 residues in the CDR3. Germline-derived CDR1 and CDR2 are MNHEY and SMNVEV (reference sequence). The chain's CDR3 is CASSYGTSGTQYF. Here the CDR3 DNA reads TGTGCCAGCAGTTACGGGACTAGCGGGACCCAGTACTTC.

This clone was observed a few times. The rearrangement uses TRBV15 and TRBJ1-1; no definite D call. The ends were cut back, 0 bases at V and 6 bases at J, with 8 bases in the middle. The CDR3 runs to 13 residues. Germline CDR1 reads LNHNV; CDR2 reads YYDKDF (reference sequence). The DNA for the CDR3 is TGTGCCACCAGCAGAGATTTGGGGTCTGAAGCTTTCTTT. Its protein is CATSRDLGSEAFF.